This paragraph reports one T cell receptor beta chain. Its antigen remains undetermined. There are no base qualities to consult, and no much larger clone falls within one base. This entry belongs to a study of T cells in localized non-small cell lung cancer (dated by TCRdb to the early 2020s). In terms of the full investigation: The study analyzed T cell repertoires of 236 early-stage NSCLC patients, comparing tumors and uninvolved tumor-adjacent lungs. The cohort consisted of 236 treatment-naive NSCLC patients whose localized lung tumors had been resected. The mean age of the NSCLC patients was about 64 years, with roughly 120 men and 100 to 110 women.

At diagnosis, tumor, uninvolved tumor-adjacent lung and peripheral blood were collected and then preserved as a mix of FFPE and fresh-frozen material. For TCR repertoire profiling, blood samples were analyzed as peripheral blood mononuclear cells. The CDR3, cysteine through phenylalanine, is 15 amino acids long. CDR3 DNA only is kept here, 45 bases in frame from base 1. According to the germline V gene, CDR1 reads SGHVS and CDR2 reads FQNEAQ. What the authors observed across the whole study: Because multi-region tumor sequencing was not done, intratumor heterogeneity could not be ruled out. Since the design was exploratory, TCR variables were selected using unadjusted p-values with no false-discovery rate correction. A median of around 60 of the top 100 tumor clones turned up in the paired uninvolved adjacent lung, and roughly 30 of those clones also ranked among the top 100 of that same adjacent lung. Uninvolved tumor-adjacent lung showed the highest T cell clonality, higher than tumor, which suggests more focused antigenic responses in the uninvolved tumor-adjacent lung. Higher T cell density in blood was associated with longer overall survival, whereas higher clonality in adjacent lung was associated with shorter survival.

TCR beta CDR3 regions were sequenced from DNA using the immunoSEQ Assay. On the authors' methods: T cell density was computed as TCR beta template counts normalized to usable DNA estimated by amplifying housekeeping genes. Using the preseqR package, richness was estimated by extrapolating to 120,000 templates for tissue samples and 400,000 templates for PBMC samples. Clonality was taken to be one minus Pielou's evenness. Tissue-enriched TCRs were identified through differential abundance testing performed on productive amino-acid clonotypes, with a minimum total count of 5 and an alpha of 0.1. The Jaccard Index and the Morisita Overlap Index were used to measure how much the repertoires overlapped between compartments. GLIPH grouped TCR beta CDR3s together with public tetramer-defined viral CDR3s, and a viral motif had to include at least three viral sequences and show V-gene enrichment. This is the immuneACCESS table as TCRdb keeps it, with only in-frame sequences that have V and J called. A part of the clones is gone; compared with another copy, unresolved V genes explain less than half, and the rest is unexplained. V and J calls and clone size are those listed in that table; D and trimming were worked out from the DNA. This sample lists about 26,000 clones; 85% to 95% were detected once. About 4% of the sample comes from the top ten.

The rearrangement joined TRBV7-8 to TRBJ2-5; the D gene is perhaps TRBD2, on 6 matching bases. The tail of the sequence fits TRBJ2-7 better, so the J call may be wrong. The input for sequencing was peripheral blood, taken before any cancer treatment. The TCR originated in a female donor older than 55 with stage II squamous cell lung carcinoma. In nucleotide form, the sequence is TGTGCCAGCAGACCTGGTCCGCGGGATTCCTACGAGCAGTACTTC. The resulting protein is CASRPGPRDSYEQYF.